These 6 T cell receptor beta chains originate from one sample sequenced in a study of PD-L1 blockade in urothelial cancer. The sample's time point: pretreatment peripheral blood. TCRdb keeps only in-frame clones here, not all; method: immunoSEQ multiplex PCR. This table holds tens of thousands of clones, 82% found once. The starting material was PBMCs, obtained around atezolizumab (anti-PD-L1) treatment. The receptors come from a man aged 45-60 years with urothelial cancer.

This clone was observed once. This sequence joins TRBV2 and TRBJ1-6; a weak D match, TRBD1 (5 bases). The length of the CDR3 is 16 residues. Germline V gene data show CDR1 as SNHLY and CDR2 as FYNNEI. V dropped 8 bases and J dropped 10 bases, with 24 bases sitting between them. The CDR3: CASVLTDPSIGSPLHF. CDR3 nucleotides: TGTGCCAGCGTCTTGACAGACCCTTCGATAGGGTCACCCCTCCACTTT.

In its sample, this clone was seen a few times. The chain has TRBV7-9 and TRBJ1-5; D gene uncertain. The CDR3 runs to 15 residues. Germline loops: CDR1 SEHNR, CDR2 FQNEAQ (reference sequence). The V end was cut by 8 bases, the J end by 5 bases, with 19 bases between. The CDR3 loop is CASPSWRPVDQPQHF. The CDR3 DNA sequence: TGTGCCAGCCCTTCGTGGCGGCCGGTGGATCAGCCCCAGCATTTT.

This chain connects TRBV7-8 to TRBJ1-2; possibly TRBD1 for D (6 bases). This CDR3 is built from 14 residues. Germline loops: CDR1 SGHVS, CDR2 FQNEAQ. The V gene lost 5 bases and the J gene lost 4 bases, with 14 bases spanning the gap. The CDR3 sequence: CASSPAQGIYGYTF. DNA of the CDR3: TGTGCCAGCAGCCCCGCACAGGGAATCTATGGCTACACCTTC.

CDR3 bases: TGTGCCAGCAGTTACCCACAGGGTGTCGGTGGCTACACCTTC. This encodes CASSYPQGVGGYTF. This chain connects TRBV6-6 to TRBJ1-2; TRBD1 is a possible D gene (6 bases). Germline CDR1 is MNHNY and CDR2 is SVGAGI (reference sequence). This CDR3 region has 14 residues. Trimming removed 2 bases at V and 7 bases at J, with 14 bases between.

This chain links TRBV30 with TRBJ2-7; D gene ambiguous. The CDR3 contains 14 residues. Per the germline V gene, CDR1 is GTSNPN and CDR2 is SVGIG (reference sequence). V lost 4 bases and J 5 bases, leaving 18 bases between the germline ends. The CDR3 loop is CAWTRIYVEHEQYF. CDR3 in DNA: TGTGCCTGGACCCGAATTTATGTGGAGCACGAGCAGTACTTC.

This chain connects TRBV25-1 to TRBJ1-2; weak D call: TRBD1 (6 bases). The CDR3 sequence is 14 residues long. The V and J ends lost 1 base and 8 bases respectively, with 14 bases between them. Germline V gene data show CDR1 as MGHDK and CDR2 as SYGVNS. CDR3 nucleotide sequence: TGTGCCAGCAGTGAATTGACAGGCCTAGGGGGCTACACCTTC. Its translation: CASSELTGLGGYTF.